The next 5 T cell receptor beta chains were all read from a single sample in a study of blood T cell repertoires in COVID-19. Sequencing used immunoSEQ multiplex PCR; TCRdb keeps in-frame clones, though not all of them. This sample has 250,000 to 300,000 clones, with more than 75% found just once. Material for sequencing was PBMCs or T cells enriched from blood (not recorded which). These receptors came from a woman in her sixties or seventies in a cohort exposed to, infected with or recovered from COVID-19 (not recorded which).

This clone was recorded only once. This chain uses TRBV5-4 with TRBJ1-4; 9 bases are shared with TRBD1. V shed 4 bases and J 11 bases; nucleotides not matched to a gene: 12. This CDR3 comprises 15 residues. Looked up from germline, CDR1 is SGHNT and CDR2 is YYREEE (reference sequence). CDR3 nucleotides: TGTGCCAGCAGCGGCCCGGGACAGGGCTCCCGGAAACTGTTTTTT. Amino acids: CASSGPGQGSRKLFF.

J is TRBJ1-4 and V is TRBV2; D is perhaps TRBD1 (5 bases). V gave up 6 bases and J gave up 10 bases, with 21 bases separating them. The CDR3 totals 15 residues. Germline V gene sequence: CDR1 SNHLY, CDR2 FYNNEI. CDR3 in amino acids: CASSLTGGDVGKLFF. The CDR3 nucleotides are TGTGCCAGCAGCCTGACCGGAGGGGATGTGGGAAAACTGTTTTTT.

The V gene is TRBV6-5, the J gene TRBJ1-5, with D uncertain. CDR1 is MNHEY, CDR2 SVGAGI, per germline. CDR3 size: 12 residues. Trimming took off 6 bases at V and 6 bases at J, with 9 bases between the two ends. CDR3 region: CASRPDIQPQHF. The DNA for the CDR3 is TGTGCCAGCAGGCCCGACATTCAGCCCCAGCATTTT.

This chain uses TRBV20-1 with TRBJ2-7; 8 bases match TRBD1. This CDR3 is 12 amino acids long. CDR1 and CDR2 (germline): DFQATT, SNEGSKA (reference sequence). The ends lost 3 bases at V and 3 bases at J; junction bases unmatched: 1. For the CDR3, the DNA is TGCAGTGCTAGTGGACAGGGCTACGAGCAGTACTTC. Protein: CSASGQGYEQYF.

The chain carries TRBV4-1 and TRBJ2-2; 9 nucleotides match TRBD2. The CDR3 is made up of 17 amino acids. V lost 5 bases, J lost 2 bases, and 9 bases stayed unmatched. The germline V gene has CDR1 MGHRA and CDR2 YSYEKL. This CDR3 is CASSFTASGANTGELFF. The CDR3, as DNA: TGCGCCAGCAGCTTCACAGCTAGCGGGGCTAACACCGGGGAGCTGTTTTTT.